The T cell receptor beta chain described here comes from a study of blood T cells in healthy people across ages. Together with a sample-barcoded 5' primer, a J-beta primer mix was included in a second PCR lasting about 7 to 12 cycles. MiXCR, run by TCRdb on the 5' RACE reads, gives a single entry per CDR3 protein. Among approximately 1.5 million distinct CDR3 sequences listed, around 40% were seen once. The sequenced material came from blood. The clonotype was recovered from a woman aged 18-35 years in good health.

The CDR3 DNA follows: TGTGCCAGCAGCTCCGGGAGTGAGCAGTACTTC. Translated: CASSSGSEQYF. The V call is TRBV7-9, the J call TRBJ2-7, with a tentative D call TRBD2 (6 bases). Per the germline V gene, CDR1 is SEHNR and CDR2 is FQNEAQ (reference sequence). This CDR3 comprises 11 residues. V lost 4 bases, J lost 7 bases, and 8 bases lay in between.